Presented here are 8 T cell receptor beta chains from one specimen sequenced in a study of T cell responses to AZD1222 COVID-19 vaccine (TCRdb year 2021). According to the study, the label for this sample's time point signals: baseline before first vaccination. Libraries came from the immunoSEQ multiplex PCR assay. In its TCRdb copy, this immuneACCESS table keeps in-frame sequences only and misses some clones. Where compared with another copy, unresolved V genes explain less than half of these, and the others have no known cause. This sample has 150,000 to 200,000 clones in its table, and roughly nine tenths of those were observed once. Together, the top ten hold approximately 1.9% of the sample. The sample in question was peripheral blood, obtained on day 0 of AZD1222 vaccination. The receptor set was obtained from an adult in good health.

The rearrangement joins TRBV11-2 to TRBJ1-3; 7 nucleotides align to TRBD1. The CDR3 spans 15 residues. CDR1 and CDR2 (germline): SGHAT, FQNNGV. V trimming: 5 bases; J trimming: 2 bases; junction bases outside the gene matches: 6. The CDR3 nucleotides read TGTGCCAGCAGCCCCCGGACAGGTCCTGGAAACACCATATATTTT. The encoded protein is CASSPRTGPGNTIYF.

The J gene is TRBJ1-1, the V gene TRBV6-2 or TRBV6-3; 7 bases agree with TRBD1. The CDR3 is made up of 14 amino acids. V dropped 4 bases and J dropped 6; count of bases not matched to a gene: 8. CDR1 MNHEY and CDR2 SVGEGT come from the germline V gene. CDR3 sequence: CASSSAGGYAEAFF. CDR3 DNA: TGTGCCAGCAGTTCCGCAGGGGGGTACGCTGAAGCTTTCTTT.

The CDR3, as DNA: TGTGCCACCAAAGGGAGCAACACTGAAGCTTTCTTT. This encodes CATKGSNTEAFF. This chain links TRBV24-1 with TRBJ1-1; D remains unclear. With 8 bases removed from V and 2 bases from J, the gap between germline ends came to 8 bases. The CDR3 is made up of 12 amino acids. Germline-derived CDR1 and CDR2 are KGHDR and SFDVKD.

The CDR3 nucleotides are TGTGCCAGCGCGGAGCGTCTGTATGGCAATGAGCAGTTCTTC. As protein: CASAERLYGNEQFF. The V gene is TRBV6-5, the J gene TRBJ2-1; D call uncertain. Trimming took 8 bases from V and 6 from J, leaving 17 bases between them. CDR3 length equals 14 residues. Germline V gives CDR1 MNHEY, CDR2 SVGAGI.

DNA for the CDR3: TGTGCCGTGAGCGGGGTCCGAGAGACCCAGTACTTC. It encodes CAVSGVRETQYF. The rearrangement uses TRBV30 and TRBJ2-5; 7 bases fit TRBD2. Germline V CDR1 and CDR2: GTSNPN, SVGIG (reference sequence). Trimming at V came to 8 bases and at J to 4 bases, leaving 7 bases not matched to a gene. The CDR3 consists of 12 residues. Full variable domain (outside the CDR3, taken from reference TRBV30 and TRBJ2-5): SQTIHQWPATLVQPVGSPLSLECTVEGTSNPNLYWYRQAAGRGLQLLFYSVGIGQISSEVPQNLSASRPQDRQFILSSKKLLLSDSGFYLCAVSGVRETQYFGPGTRLLVL.

The chain joins TRBV4-3 to TRBJ1-3; 9 bases line up with TRBD1. This CDR3 is built from 15 residues. The J segment lost 4 bases and the V segment lost 4 bases, leaving 5 bases of the junction unmatched. Germline loops: CDR1 LGHNA, CDR2 YSLEER. CDR3 protein: CASSRDRGFGNTIYF. CDR3 coding DNA: TGCGCCAGCAGCCGAGACAGGGGGTTCGGAAACACCATATATTTT.

The gene calls are TRBV7-2 and TRBJ2-2, with D hard to call. The CDR3 totals 11 residues. The V gene's germline CDR1 is SGHTA and CDR2 FQGNSA. Trimming removed 5 bases at V and 5 bases at J, with 3 bases between. The CDR3 region has the DNA TGTGCCAGCAGCCTGACCGGGGAGCTGTTTTTT. Protein: CASSLTGELFF.

The gene calls are TRBV30 and TRBJ1-2; 12 nucleotides match TRBD1. Germline V CDR1 and CDR2: GTSNPN, SVGIG (reference sequence). V gave up 2 bases and J gave up 2 bases; unmatched junction bases: 6. The CDR3 loop spans 16 amino acids. CDR3 in amino acids: CAWSKGQGAGNYGYTF. The CDR3 DNA sequence: TGTGCCTGGAGTAAGGGACAGGGGGCAGGGAACTATGGCTACACCTTC.